Following are 13 T cell receptor beta chains from one sample sequenced in a study of OX40 agonist ivuxolimab in advanced cancers. Library prep was done by the immunoSEQ multiplex PCR assay. TCRdb provides this immuneACCESS table in a form limited to in-frame rearrangements. Some clones are lacking; in checked studies, under half of them reflect an unresolved V gene, and why the rest are absent is not known. This sample lists 40,000 or so clones; about 89% were detected once. The ten top clones hold roughly 0.53% of the sample. This sample comprised CD4+ or CD8+ T cells sorted from blood, obtained in a trial of the OX40 agonist ivuxolimab. Receptors were obtained from an adult with an advanced solid tumor such as melanoma, head and neck, liver or kidney cancer.

The genes are TRBV7-9 and TRBJ2-5, with D perhaps matching TRBD1 (5 bases). From germline, CDR1 is SEHNR and CDR2 FQNEAQ (reference sequence). The CDR3 has 14 amino acids. Between the trimmed V and J ends, which lost 6 bases and 3 bases, there was a span of 14 bases. The CDR3 region is CASRTGRSEETQYF. DNA of the CDR3: TGTGCCAGCAGAACAGGACGGTCAGAAGAGACCCAGTACTTC.

This clone was picked up one time. The gene calls are TRBV7-2 and TRBJ1-1, with D hard to call. Per germline, CDR1 SGHTA and CDR2 FQGNSA. The CDR3 runs to 15 residues. Trimming removed 5 bases at V and 0 bases at J, with 13 bases between. The DNA for the CDR3 is TGTGCCAGCAGCGCGCAGGTGGGGATGAACACTGAAGCTTTCTTT. Its protein product is CASSAQVGMNTEAFF.

The CDR3 loop is CATNPGRDNEKLFF. CDR3 bases: TGTGCCACCAATCCGGGGAGGGACAATGAAAAACTGTTTTTT. The gene calls are TRBV10-3 and TRBJ1-4; D might be TRBD1 (5 bases). Looked up from germline, CDR1 is ENHRY and CDR2 is SYGVKD. This CDR3 is built from 14 residues. V was pared by 10 bases and J by 5 bases, with 17 bases between.

The chain combines TRBV11-2 with TRBJ2-1; D is ambiguous. Germline-derived CDR1 and CDR2 are SGHAT and FQNNGV. With 3 bases removed from V and 9 bases from J, the gap between germline ends came to 6 bases. This CDR3 spans 11 amino acids. The CDR3 reads CASSFPGEQFF. Here the CDR3 DNA reads TGTGCCAGCAGCTTCCCGGGTGAGCAGTTCTTC.

The rearrangement links TRBV6-1 to TRBJ1-2, with 11 bases aligning to TRBD1. The CDR3 extends over 12 amino acids. Losses at the gene ends were 11 bases for V and 8 bases for J; bases not matched to a gene: 7. Germline assignment: CDR1 MNHNS and CDR2 SASEGT. The CDR3 nucleotides are TGTGCCGTTCGGACAGGGGGCCGCGGCTACACCTTC. Its protein product is CAVRTGGRGYTF.

The chain has TRBV10-3 and TRBJ2-5, with 7 bases identical to TRBD1. V shed 6 bases, J shed 2 bases, and the junction held 3 bases outside the gene matches. CDR3 length: 13 amino acids. In germline, CDR1 is ENHRY, CDR2 SYGVKD. The CDR3 sequence is CAIRRQGQETQYF. The CDR3 region has the DNA TGTGCCATCAGACGACAGGGTCAAGAGACCCAGTACTTC.

V gene TRBV10-3 combines with J gene TRBJ2-7; D is uncertain. CDR1 ENHRY and CDR2 SYGVKD come from the germline V gene. V was cut by 5 bases and J by 3 bases, with 11 bases left in between. The CDR3 has 13 residues. The CDR3 region is CAISKIGGYEQYF. The CDR3 nucleotides read TGTGCCATCAGTAAGATAGGCGGCTACGAGCAGTACTTC.

The CDR3 protein is CASSPGGTDTQYF. CDR3 DNA: TGCGCCAGCAGCCCAGGAGGAACAGATACGCAGTATTTT. The chain joins TRBV5-1 to TRBJ2-3; D is perhaps TRBD2 (5 bases). The length of the CDR3 is 13 residues. The germline CDR1 and CDR2 sequences are SGHRS and YFSETQ. Trimming took off 4 bases at V and 3 bases at J, with 9 bases between the two ends.

The V call is TRBV5-1, the J call TRBJ2-4, with TRBD1 identical over 7 bases. The germline CDR1 and CDR2 sequences are SGHRS and YFSETQ. The CDR3 totals 13 residues. J lost 5 bases, V lost 5 bases, and 4 bases had no gene match. This chain's CDR3 is CASSRDSENIQYF. In DNA form, the CDR3 reads TGCGCCAGCAGTCGGGACAGCGAAAACATTCAGTACTTC. The complete variable domain, with remaining parts taken from reference TRBV5-1 and TRBJ2-4, reads KAGVTQTPRYLIKTRGQQVTLSCSPISGHRSVSWYQQTPGQGLQFLFEYFSETQRNKGNFPGRFSGRQFSNSRSEMNVSTLELGDSALYLCASSRDSENIQYFGAGTRLSVL.

The chain recombines TRBV6-6 with TRBJ2-5; D is undetermined. The germline CDR1 and CDR2 sequences are MNHNY and SVGAGI (reference sequence). CDR3 length: 12 amino acids. V dropped 11 bases and J dropped 3 bases, with 13 bases sitting between them. The CDR3 bases are TGTGCCGGCTCCCATAACAAAGAGACCCAGTACTTC. It encodes CAGSHNKETQYF.

The V and J genes are TRBV18 and TRBJ2-3, with TRBD2 as a possible D gene (7 bases). Germline V gives CDR1 KGHSH, CDR2 LQKENI. Trimming removed 0 bases at V and 1 base at J, with 14 bases between. This CDR3 contains 17 residues. CDR3 sequence reads: CASSPPIGGGRTDTQYF. CDR3 in DNA: TGTGCCAGCTCACCACCCATAGGGGGGGGACGCACAGATACGCAGTATTTT.

The genes are TRBV27 and TRBJ1-2; 11 bases fit TRBD1. The germline V gene has CDR1 MNHEY and CDR2 SMNVEV (reference sequence). The CDR3 has 14 residues. V dropped 6 bases and J dropped 6; count of bases not matched to a gene: 6. The CDR3 coding sequence is TGTGCCAGCAGCAGGGACAGGGGGTATGATGGCTACACCTTC. Translated, it gives CASSRDRGYDGYTF.

V and J are TRBV7-9 and TRBJ2-1, with 7 bases that match TRBD1. There are 15 residues in the CDR3. V shed 0 bases and J 4 bases; nucleotides not matched to a gene: 3. CDR1 and CDR2 from the germline V gene are SEHNR and FQNEAQ (reference sequence). The CDR3 spells CASSLAGTVYNEQFF. For the CDR3, the DNA is TGTGCCAGCAGCTTAGCGGGGACAGTTTACAATGAGCAGTTCTTC.